Listed here is a single T cell receptor (beta chain). This record comes from a study of blood T cell repertoires in COVID-19. Study in general: The cDNA or gDNA used as material had been derived from T cells, B-cell-depleted T cells, or PBMCs.

Germline V gene data show CDR1 as GTSNPN and CDR2 as SVGIG (reference sequence). This CDR3 has 13 amino acids. The V end lost 0 bases, the J end lost 6 bases, and 9 bases lay between the germline ends. In the original processing: Reference gene primer amplification gave nucleated cell count estimates. Sequenced by immunoSEQ multiplex PCR; TCRdb stores in-frame clones only, minus some. V and J calls and clone size come straight from that table; D and trimming were deduced from the DNA. The sample lists approximately 300,000 clones, more than 80% occurring once. The chain links TRBV30 to TRBJ1-5; TRBD1 might be the D (5 bases). This TCR came from a woman aged 45-65 years with COVID-19, enrolled during active disease. The sample consisted of peripheral blood. CDR3 protein: CAWSVRGTQPQHF. Written as DNA, the CDR3 is TGTGCCTGGAGTGTACGGGGGACTCAGCCCCAGCATTTT. Complete variable domain (other parts from reference TRBV30 and TRBJ1-5): SQTIHQWPATLVQPVGSPLSLECTVEGTSNPNLYWYRQAAGRGLQLLFYSVGIGQISSEVPQNLSASRPQDRQFILSSKKLLLSDSGFYLCAWSVRGTQPQHFGDGTRLSIL.